This T cell receptor (beta chain) is from a study of cytomegalovirus exposure and HLA in healthy donors. Germline CDR1 is KGHSH and CDR2 is LQKENI. Unmatched junction bases numbered 1, after V lost 0 bases and J lost 4 bases. This CDR3 is 15 amino acids long. Only in-frame clones appear in the TCRdb table, and some are missing; sequencing was by immunoSEQ multiplex PCR. This table has around 230,000 clones, approximately 83% appearing once. The sample was PBMCs. This receptor was taken from a woman aged 25-40 years in good health and CMV-seropositive. The gene calls are TRBV18 and TRBJ2-1; 9 nucleotides align to TRBD2. The CDR3 sequence: CASSPPGLAYNEQFF. The DNA of the CDR3 is TGTGCCAGCTCACCACCGGGACTAGCTTACAATGAGCAGTTCTTC.